The next 10 T cell receptor beta chains were all read from a single sample in a study. TCRdb used MiXCR to reprocess the RT-PCR reads, holding one entry per CDR3 protein. The repertoire holds around 700,000 distinct CDR3 sequences, with 14% as singletons. Input material: memory CD4+ T cells from blood. The receptors derive from a female donor in good health, serving as a healthy control.

The rearrangement uses TRBV6-6 and TRBJ1-3; D is undetermined. Germline V gene sequence: CDR1 MNHNY, CDR2 SVGAGI (reference sequence). V was trimmed by 0 bases and J by 4 bases, leaving 13 bases between them. CDR3 length: 16 amino acids. Here the CDR3 DNA reads TGTGCCAGCAGTTACTCCGGGGTGGCGGGAGGAAACACCATATATTTT. It is translated as CASSYSGVAGGNTIYF.

This clonotype was counted many times. The J gene is TRBJ2-3, the V gene TRBV5-1; D ambiguous. V was cut by 0 bases and J by 0 bases, with 8 bases left in between. The CDR3 has 15 amino acids. CDR1 and CDR2 from the germline V gene are SGHRS and YFSETQ. In DNA, the CDR3 is TGCGCCAGCAGCTTGGGTGGGAAAAGCACAGATACGCAGTATTTT. Protein sequence: CASSLGGKSTDTQYF.

This clonotype was observed a handful of times. This chain connects TRBV12-3 or TRBV12-4 to TRBJ2-1, with 9 bases matching TRBD2. The length of the CDR3 is 18 residues. The junction had 13 bases not matched to a gene; V was cut back by 2 bases and J by 5 bases. The CDR3 nucleotides are TGTGCCAGCAGTTTATCCCCGCAAAGCGGGGGGTTACACAATGAGCAGTTCTTC. Translating gives CASSLSPQSGGLHNEQFF.

This clonotype has more than one count but fewer than ten. The chain couples TRBV30 to TRBJ1-4; no definite D call. The CDR3 runs 11 residues. Germline CDR1 GTSNPN, CDR2 SVGIG (reference sequence). The CDR3 sequence is CVVRANEKLFF. As DNA, the CDR3 is TGTGTTGTGAGGGCTAATGAAAAACTGTTTTTT.

This clonotype was recorded at least ten times. The CDR3 nucleotides are TGCAGCGTTAGTTGGAACTACGAGCAGTACTTC. Translated: CSVSWNYEQYF. The chain carries TRBV29-1 and TRBJ2-7; D remains unclear. The CDR3 spans 11 residues. From germline, CDR1 is SQVTM and CDR2 ANQGSEA. Trimming stripped 5 bases from V and 3 bases from J, with 8 bases between.

This clonotype was observed a few times. The genes are TRBV20-1 and TRBJ2-2; D possibly corresponds to TRBD1 (6 bases). Germline V gene lookup returns CDR1 DFQATT and CDR2 SNEGSKA (reference sequence). V lost 3 bases and J 0 bases, leaving 11 bases between the germline ends. This CDR3 has 15 residues. CDR3 DNA sequence: TGCAGTGCTAGTGGTCGACAGGCGAACACCGGGGAGCTGTTTTTT. It is translated as CSASGRQANTGELFF.

The chain employs TRBV7-9 and TRBJ2-6; unclear D gene. CDR3 length: 16 residues. Germline V lookup: CDR1 SEHNR, CDR2 FQNEAQ (reference sequence). Trimming stripped 8 bases from V and 1 base from J, with 15 bases between. Written as DNA, the CDR3 is TGTGCCAGCTCCTGGCAGGTTCTATCTGGGGCCAACGTCCTGACTTTC. It yields the protein CASSWQVLSGANVLTF.

This clonotype was detected only a few times. The CDR3 loop is CASSTGGEPQHF. The CDR3 nucleotides are TGTGCCAGCAGTACAGGGGGCGAGCCCCAGCATTTT. The genes are TRBV6-5 and TRBJ1-5; 9 bases agree with TRBD1. With V trimmed by 5 bases and J by 8 bases, 1 base remained unmatched. CDR1 and CDR2 (germline): MNHEY, SVGAGI. This CDR3 contains 12 residues.

The rearrangement links TRBV5-6 to TRBJ2-1, with 14 bases matching TRBD2. Germline CDR1 reads SGHDT; CDR2 reads YYEEEE. With 4 bases clipped from V and 12 bases from J, the junction kept 9 bases outside the gene matches. The CDR3 extends over 15 amino acids. The DNA for the CDR3 is TGTGCCAGCAGCCCGGAGGGACTAGCGGGAGTGGGGCAGTTCTTC. Its protein product is CASSPEGLAGVGQFF.

This clonotype was seen repeatedly, ten times or more. This rearrangement joins TRBV20-1 to TRBJ1-4, with TRBD1 as a possible D gene (5 bases). The CDR3 has 14 residues. Per the germline V gene, CDR1 is DFQATT and CDR2 is SNEGSKA (reference sequence). V was shortened by 2 bases and J by 5 bases, with 12 bases between the two germline ends. CDR3 amino acids: CSARRSGGNEKLFF. CDR3 DNA sequence: TGCAGTGCTAGACGTTCCGGGGGGAATGAAAAACTGTTTTTT.